The clone carrying this T cell receptor beta chain was counted at least ten times. Its target is not known. The record originates from a study of identical twins. Broader study findings: Memory repertoires lacked the insertion deficit that abundant cord blood beta clonotypes showed. Some out-of-frame alpha sequences were shared by twins, and these showed excess low generation probability.

Template switching introduced a universal primer site, and the cDNA bore unique molecular identifiers. Via MiXCR, TCRdb re-called the 5' RACE reads, giving one row per CDR3 protein. Of about 660,000 distinct CDR3 sequences in the sample, around 8.3% were seen once. Healthy Caucasians supplied all donations. The germline CDR1 and CDR2 sequences are SEHNR and FQNEAQ (reference sequence). V dropped 1 base and J dropped 6 bases, with 10 bases sitting between them. The CDR3 contains 14 residues. In addition, the sample was reused for a study of yellow fever vaccine responses in identical twins.

What was sequenced was PBMCs. The chain uses TRBV7-9 and TRBJ2-1; D is undetermined. This receptor was taken from a woman in her late teens or twenties in good health. The CDR3 reads CASSLGMAANEQFF. CDR3 bases: TGTGCCAGCAGCTTAGGGATGGCGGCCAATGAGCAGTTCTTC.